This is a list of T cell receptor beta chains from one sample in a study of T cells in Graves' hyperthyroidism and ophthalmopathy. TCRdb re-called the multiplex PCR reads with MiXCR, one entry per CDR3 protein. The sample carries 45,000 to 55,000 distinct CDR3 sequences, roughly 50% recorded once. Sequencing was carried out using peripheral blood or thyroid tissue (not recorded which). These receptors came from a man younger than 35 with Graves' hyperthyroidism. Both conserved end residues are part of each CDR3. A D gene is named only where the DNA matches it firmly. The listing skips clone size in some rows; elsewhere it reads once, few, many or a size class.

V gene,D gene,clone size,J gene,CDR3 DNA,CDR3 protein
TRBV15,NA,NA,TRBJ1-2,TGTGCCACCAGCACAAACAGAAAATATGGCTACACCTTC,CATSTNRKYGYTF
TRBV21-1,NA,once,TRBJ1-2,TGTGCCAGCAGCGAAGGGGGCGAAGGAACGAATGGCTACACCTTC,CASSEGGEGTNGYTF
TRBV9,NA,many,TRBJ1-2,TGTGCCAGCAGCACACAGCAACTCTATGGCTACACCTTC,CASSTQQLYGYTF
TRBV24-1,TRBD1,many,TRBJ2-7,TGTGCCACCTCCTACAGGGGTAGAATCTACGAGCAGTACTTC,CATSYRGRIYEQYF
TRBV24-1,NA,many,TRBJ1-2,TGTGCCACCAGTGAGTCTCCGCACACTCTTGGCAATGGCTACACCTTC,CATSESPHTLGNGYTF
TRBV29-1,NA,NA,TRBJ1-2,TGCAGCGTTGGACCAGACAGTGAAGCTAACTATGGCTACACCTTC,CSVGPDSEANYGYTF
TRBV15,TRBD1,NA,TRBJ1-6,TGTGCCACCAGCAGAGGACGACAGGGGTATTCACCCCTCCACTTT,CATSRGRQGYSPLHF
TRBV7-2,NA,NA,TRBJ2-7,TGTGCCAGCAGTCCCGGACCGGGCGGGGAGCTGTACTTC,CASSPGPGGELYF
TRBV4-3,NA,NA,TRBJ2-7,TGCGCCAGCAGCCAAGATACACCCCAGGCCGAGCAGTACTTC,CASSQDTPQAEQYF
TRBV7-2,NA,once,TRBJ2-7,TGTGCCTGGAGCCAACGATACGAGCAGTACTTC,CAWSQRYEQYF
TRBV29-1,NA,medium-sized,TRBJ1-1,TGCAGCGTTGTTCCCATGGGAGCTTTCTTT,CSVVPMGAFF
TRBV7-8,NA,many,TRBJ2-7,TGTGCCAGCAGCTTAACGGTCCAATACGAGCAGTACTTC,CASSLTVQYEQYF
TRBV7-3,NA,many,TRBJ2-7,TGTGCCAGCAGCGAATCTAAGCGGAAGTCAACCTACGAGCAGTACTTC,CASSESKRKSTYEQYF
TRBV19,NA,many,TRBJ2-7,TGTGCCAGTAAAAACGGCACCACCTACGAGCAGTACTTC,CASKNGTTYEQYF
TRBV4-1,TRBD1,many,TRBJ1-2,TGCGCCAGCAGCCGCCCGGGACAGGGGTTACACTATGGCTACACCTTC,CASSRPGQGLHYGYTF
TRBV5-1,NA,NA,TRBJ2-7,TGCGCCAGCAGCGTGACAGGTCCTCCAAGCTACGAGCAGTACTTC,CASSVTGPPSYEQYF
TRBV2,TRBD2,NA,TRBJ2-7,TGTGCCAGCAGAAGCGGGAGCTTTACCTACGAGCAGTACTTC,CASRSGSFTYEQYF
TRBV9,NA,NA,TRBJ2-7,TGTGCCAGCAGCGTAGGGGGCGGCAAGGGCGAGCAGTACTTC,CASSVGGGKGEQYF
TRBV6-2/TRBV6-3,NA,many,TRBJ2-7,TGTGGACTCTCCCCCTCGTATTACGAGCAGTACTTC,CGLSPSYYEQYF
TRBV7-2,NA,many,TRBJ1-3,TGTGCCAGCAGCCCGTATGGGAGCTCTGGAAACACCATATATTTT,CASSPYGSSGNTIYF
TRBV19,TRBD1,NA,TRBJ1-6,TGTGCCAGTAGTGGGACAGGGACTTCACCCCTCCACTTT,CASSGTGTSPLHF
TRBV15,NA,NA,TRBJ1-1,TGTGCCACCAGCAGTACCGCTATAGGTTTCGCTTTCTTT,CATSSTAIGFAFF
TRBV7-2,TRBD2,many,TRBJ2-3,TGTGCCAGCAGCGACGGACTAGCGGGCACAGATACGCAGTATTTT,CASSDGLAGTDTQYF
TRBV29-1,TRBD1,many,TRBJ1-1,TGCAGCGCTGGGACAGGGGCGACCACTGAAGCTTTCTTT,CSAGTGATTEAFF
TRBV5-1,TRBD2,NA,TRBJ2-3,TGCGCCAGCAGCTTGCTACCAGCGGGGGGATCCACCACAGATACGCAGTATTTT,CASSLLPAGGSTTDTQYF
TRBV20-1,TRBD1,once,TRBJ1-1,TGCAGTGCCACCCGACAGGGCTTCACTGAAGCTTTCTTT,CSATRQGFTEAFF
TRBV19,NA,NA,TRBJ1-5,TGTGCCAGTAGCCTCGGAAAGGGCGCAGAGAATCAGCCCCAGCATTTT,CASSLGKGAENQPQHF
TRBV5-1,TRBD2,NA,TRBJ2-5,TGCGCCAGCAGCTGGGAGGGAGAGACCCAGTACTTC,CASSWEGETQYF
TRBV5-1,NA,NA,TRBJ1-1,TGCGCCAGCAGCTCATTGACGGGGGGCGACGCTTTCTTT,CASSSLTGGDAFF
TRBV5-1,TRBD1,many,TRBJ2-2,TGCGCCAGCAGCCTCGGCTCGGGACAGCCGGGCGGGGAGCTGTTTTTT,CASSLGSGQPGGELFF
TRBV29-1,TRBD1,NA,TRBJ2-7,TGCAGCGTGAGGCCCGGGACAGGGCGGGAGCAGTACTTC,CSVRPGTGREQYF
TRBV10-2,TRBD2,medium-sized,TRBJ2-7,TGCGCCAGCAGTGCCGGACTAGCGGGAGCCTACGAGCAGTACTTC,CASSAGLAGAYEQYF
TRBV7-2,NA,many,TRBJ1-4,TGTGCCAGCAGCCTCTCGACGGGGGATGAAAAACTGTTTTTT,CASSLSTGDEKLFF
TRBV20-1,NA,NA,TRBJ1-6,TGCAGTGTTAGGAATGCAGAGGGGTCCTATAGTTCACCCCTCCACTTT,CSVRNAEGSYSSPLHF
TRBV20-1,TRBD2,NA,TRBJ2-7,TGCAGTGCTAGAGACCCCAGACTAGCGGGAGGGCCGTCCTACGAGCAGTACTTC,CSARDPRLAGGPSYEQYF
TRBV12-3/TRBV12-4,TRBD2,NA,TRBJ2-7,TGTGCCAGCAGAACAATGGGCCGGACTAGCGGGGATACTCAGTACTTC,CASRTMGRTSGDTQYF
TRBV6-1,TRBD2,many,TRBJ2-3,TGTGCCAGCAGGAGATGGGGGCCTAGCGGGGGAAGCACAGATACGCAGTATTTT,CASRRWGPSGGSTDTQYF
TRBV20-1,NA,many,TRBJ1-6,TGCAGTGCTAGTTATGGACAATGGAATTCACCCCTCCACTTT,CSASYGQWNSPLHF
TRBV19,NA,few,TRBJ2-1,TGTGCCAGCAGGGTCTACAATGAGCAGTTCTTC,CASRVYNEQFF
TRBV2,TRBD1,few,TRBJ1-6,TGTGCCAGCAGTGCCGGGACAGTCTCCTATAATTCACCCCTCCACTTT,CASSAGTVSYNSPLHF
TRBV11-2,TRBD2,NA,TRBJ2-5,TGTGCCAGCAGCTCCGTAGCGGGACGGGAGACCCAGTACTTC,CASSSVAGRETQYF
TRBV15,NA,once,TRBJ1-2,TGTGCCACCAGCAGAGCGGCCGGATATGGCTACACCTTC,CATSRAAGYGYTF
TRBV19,TRBD1,NA,TRBJ1-5,TGTGCCAGTTCGGGACAGCCATATCAGCCCCAGCATTTT,CASSGQPYQPQHF
TRBV7-2,NA,NA,TRBJ1-1,TGTGCCAGCCAGGGACGGACGAGCACTGAAGCTTTCTTT,CASQGRTSTEAFF
TRBV10-3,NA,once,TRBJ1-2,TGTGCCACCAGGGGTTGGCAGGGTGGAAGCGGCTACACTTTC,CATRGWQGGSGYTF
TRBV10-3,TRBD1,NA,TRBJ2-7,TGTGCCATCAGTAGCCGACAGGGGACGTACGAGCAGTACTTC,CAISSRQGTYEQYF
TRBV9,NA,many,TRBJ2-5,TGTGCCAGCAGCCTAAGTTTAGAGGTCCGGGAGACCCAGTACTTC,CASSLSLEVRETQYF
TRBV29-1,TRBD2,NA,TRBJ2-7,TGCAGCGTTGTGTGGCGGGGGGACTACGAGCAGTACTTC,CSVVWRGDYEQYF
TRBV7-6,NA,many,TRBJ1-4,TGTGCCAGCAGCATCGACCGAGGGGTTAATGAAAAACTGTTTTTT,CASSIDRGVNEKLFF
TRBV2,TRBD1,few,TRBJ1-5,TGTGCCAGCAGCGCCGGGACAGGGGGTTGGCATCAGCCCCAGCATTTT,CASSAGTGGWHQPQHF
TRBV6-6,NA,many,TRBJ1-1,TGTGCCAGCAGCTCCGGGACACGGACATTTTTCTTT,CASSSGTRTFFF
TRBV2,TRBD1,NA,TRBJ1-4,TGTGCCAGCAGTGGGGGGGACAGGGGGACGTATGAAAAACTGTTTTTT,CASSGGDRGTYEKLFF
TRBV7-9,NA,NA,TRBJ1-2,TGTGCCAGCAGCTTATCCACAGGAGGGGGCTACACCTTC,CASSLSTGGGYTF
TRBV6-6,TRBD1,many,TRBJ1-6,TGTGCCAGCATTCCCTCGGACAGGGAGAATTCACCCCTCCACTTT,CASIPSDRENSPLHF
TRBV6-2/TRBV6-3,TRBD1,NA,TRBJ2-3,TGTGCCAGCAGTTACGTGGCAGGGGGCGCATATACGCAGTATTTT,CASSYVAGGAYTQYF
TRBV15,TRBD1,many,TRBJ2-7,TGTGCCACCAGCAGAGGGGACAGGGGGAGCTACGAGCAGTACTTC,CATSRGDRGSYEQYF
TRBV6-5,NA,NA,TRBJ2-3,TGTGGCAGCAGACGGCCCTGGGGCACAGATACGCAGTATTTT,CGSRRPWGTDTQYF
TRBV29-1,NA,medium-sized,TRBJ2-7,TGCAGCGTTGAATCTCCCGGCGAGCAGTACTTC,CSVESPGEQYF
TRBV20-1,NA,NA,TRBJ2-6,TGCAGTGCAGCTGGGGGCCCTGGGGCCAACGTCCTGACTTTC,CSAAGGPGANVLTF